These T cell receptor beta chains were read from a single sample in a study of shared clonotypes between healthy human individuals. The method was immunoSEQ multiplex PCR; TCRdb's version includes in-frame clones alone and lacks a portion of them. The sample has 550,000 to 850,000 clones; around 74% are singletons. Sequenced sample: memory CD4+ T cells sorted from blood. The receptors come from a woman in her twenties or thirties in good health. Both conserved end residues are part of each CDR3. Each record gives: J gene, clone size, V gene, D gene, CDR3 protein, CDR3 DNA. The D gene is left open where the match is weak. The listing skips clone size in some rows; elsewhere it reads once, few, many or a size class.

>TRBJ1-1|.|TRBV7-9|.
CASSLITGSTEAFF
TGTGCCAGCAGCTTAATTACAGGGTCCACTGAAGCTTTCTTT
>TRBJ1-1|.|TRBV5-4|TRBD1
CASSLAGTARTEAFF
TGTGCCAGCAGCTTGGCCGGGACAGCCAGGACTGAAGCTTTCTTT
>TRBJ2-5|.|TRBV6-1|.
CASRTTGETQYF
TGTGCCAGCAGGACCACAGGGGAGACCCAGTACTTC
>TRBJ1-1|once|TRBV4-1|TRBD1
CASSQDPYDRVHTEAFF
TGCGCCAGCAGCCAAGATCCCTACGACAGGGTCCACACTGAAGCTTTCTTT
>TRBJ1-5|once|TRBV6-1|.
CASSEVAGVQPQHF
TGTGCCAGCAGTGAAGTAGCGGGGGTTCAGCCCCAGCATTTT
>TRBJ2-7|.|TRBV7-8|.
CASSQNYGLGGYEQYF
TGTGCCAGCAGCCAGAATTACGGTCTAGGCGGCTACGAGCAGTACTTC
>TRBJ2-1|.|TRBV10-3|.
CAIRGDGGLNEQFF
TGTGCCATCAGGGGGGACGGAGGATTAAATGAGCAGTTCTTC
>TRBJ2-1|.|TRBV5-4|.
CASISSRSSYNEQFF
TGTGCCAGCATCAGTAGCAGAAGCTCCTACAATGAGCAGTTCTTC
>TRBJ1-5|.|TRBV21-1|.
CASPGGGESSNQPQHF
TGTGCCAGCCCGGGGGGGGGCGAATCGAGCAATCAGCCCCAGCATTTT
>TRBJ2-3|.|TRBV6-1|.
CASSDVHYGADTQYF
TGTGCCAGCAGTGATGTGCACTACGGGGCAGATACGCAGTATTTT
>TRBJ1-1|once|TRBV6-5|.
CASSYSGGMNTEAFF
TGTGCCAGCAGTTACTCGGGGGGCATGAACACTGAAGCTTTCTTT
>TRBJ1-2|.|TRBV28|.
CASSLTPYGYTF
TGTGCCAGCAGTTTAACCCCTTACGGCTACACCTTC
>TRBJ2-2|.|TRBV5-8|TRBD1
CASSHGTGWDIGELFF
TGTGCCAGCAGCCACGGGACAGGATGGGATATCGGGGAGCTGTTTTTT
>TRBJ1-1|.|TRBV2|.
CASTREGVATEAFF
TGTGCCAGCACTCGAGAGGGGGTGGCTACTGAAGCTTTCTTT
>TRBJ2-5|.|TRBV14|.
CASSQERFKGTQYF
TGTGCCAGCAGCCAAGAACGTTTCAAGGGGACCCAGTACTTC
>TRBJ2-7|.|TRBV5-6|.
CASSSTRGYRDYEQYF
TGTGCCAGCAGCTCCACGAGGGGGTACAGGGACTACGAGCAGTACTTC